This T cell receptor (beta chain) was retrieved from a study of blood T cells in healthy people across ages. The second PCR ran about 6 to 11 cycles with a sample-barcoded 5' primer and J-beta primers. TCRdb passed the 5' RACE reads through MiXCR, listing each CDR3 protein once. The profile shows around 900,000 distinct CDR3 sequences, roughly half of them singletons. The V segment lost 5 bases and the J segment 9 bases; nucleotides outside the gene matches: 10. The V gene's germline CDR1 is SGHVS and CDR2 FQNEAQ. This CDR3 spans 14 amino acids. The chain recombines TRBV7-8 with TRBJ2-1, with 7 positions matching TRBD1. The sequenced sample was blood. The receptor was isolated from a woman aged 55 to 70 in good health. This CDR3 is CASSRQGQWSEQFF. For the CDR3, the DNA is TGTGCCAGCAGCAGACAGGGTCAATGGTCTGAGCAGTTCTTC.